These T cell receptor beta chains were read from a single sample in a study of T cell repertoires in cytomegalovirus infection. Their specific antigens are unknown. TCRdb reprocessed the reads via MiXCR and lists one record per CDR3 protein. Altogether approximately 910,000 distinct CDR3 sequences are present, around 32% being singletons, with the ten largest covering 13%. The sequencing used cultured CD8+ T cells from PBMCs, collected from culture after CMV antigen stimulation. The receptors come from a human donor in good health (CMV status not recorded). Some clones in this sample may be carry-over from other donors' samples. Both conserved end residues are part of each CDR3. A D gene is named only where the DNA matches it firmly. Expanded clones are given a class, and other clones once, few, many or no size at all.

clone_size: many; d_call: -; j_call: TRBJ1-6; v_call: TRBV7-2; cdr3_aa: CASSLVSVLSSYNSPLHF; cdr3_nt: TGTGCCAGCAGCTTAGTCTCGGTTTTAAGCTCCTATAATTCACCCCTCCACTTT
clone_size: few; d_call: TRBD1; j_call: TRBJ1-1; v_call: TRBV19; cdr3_aa: CASRRWTGLGGRTEAFF; cdr3_nt: TGTGCCAGTAGAAGATGGACAGGCCTCGGGGGGCGCACTGAAGCTTTCTTT
clone_size: many; d_call: -; j_call: TRBJ2-2; v_call: TRBV2; cdr3_aa: CASRTEGTGELFF; cdr3_nt: TGTGCCAGCAGGACGGAGGGCACCGGGGAGCTGTTTTTT
clone_size: -; d_call: -; j_call: TRBJ2-7; v_call: TRBV27; cdr3_aa: CASSPGTRENYEQYF; cdr3_nt: TGTGCCAGCAGCCCAGGGACAAGGGAAAACTACGAGCAGTACTTC
clone_size: once; d_call: -; j_call: TRBJ1-2; v_call: TRBV6-1; cdr3_aa: CASSYDSPNYGYTF; cdr3_nt: TGTGCCAGCAGTTATGACAGCCCTAACTATGGCTACACCTTC
clone_size: -; d_call: -; j_call: TRBJ2-7; v_call: TRBV5-6; cdr3_aa: CASSIPREDYEQYF; cdr3_nt: TGTGCCAGCAGCATCCCCCGGGAAGACTACGAGCAGTACTTC
clone_size: -; d_call: -; j_call: TRBJ1-6; v_call: TRBV10-3; cdr3_aa: CAIATANSPLHF; cdr3_nt: TGTGCCATCGCGACAGCAAATTCACCCCTCCACTTT
clone_size: -; d_call: -; j_call: TRBJ2-7; v_call: TRBV5-1; cdr3_aa: CASSPGGGGYEQYF; cdr3_nt: TGCGCCAGCAGTCCAGGTGGCGGTGGTTACGAGCAGTACTTC
clone_size: few; d_call: TRBD1; j_call: TRBJ2-1; v_call: TRBV7-7; cdr3_aa: CASSLWIPVPGQADIHSYNEQFF; cdr3_nt: TGTGCTAGCAGCTTATGGATCCCTGTCCCGGGACAGGCCGACATTCACTCCTACAATGAGCAGTTCTTC
clone_size: -; d_call: TRBD1; j_call: TRBJ1-1; v_call: TRBV29-1; cdr3_aa: CSVEPQGAGTEAFF; cdr3_nt: TGCAGCGTTGAACCCCAGGGGGCTGGCACTGAAGCTTTCTTT
clone_size: few; d_call: -; j_call: TRBJ2-7; v_call: TRBV20-1; cdr3_aa: CSAPGAYEQYF; cdr3_nt: TGCAGTGCCCCGGGAGCCTACGAGCAGTACTTC
clone_size: many; d_call: -; j_call: TRBJ1-5; v_call: TRBV4-1; cdr3_aa: CASSQGSKGLYSNQPQHF; cdr3_nt: TGCGCCAGCAGCCAAGGGTCGAAGGGCCTCTATAGCAATCAGCCCCAGCATTTT
clone_size: few; d_call: -; j_call: TRBJ1-3; v_call: TRBV7-9; cdr3_aa: CASSLEGPFSGNTIYF; cdr3_nt: TGTGCCAGCAGCTTAGAGGGACCGTTCTCTGGAAACACCATATATTTT
clone_size: -; d_call: -; j_call: TRBJ2-3; v_call: TRBV10-3; cdr3_aa: CAISEWDSESGVSTDTQYF; cdr3_nt: TGTGCCATCAGTGAGTGGGACAGTGAGAGCGGGGTGAGCACAGATACGCAGTATTTT
clone_size: -; d_call: -; j_call: TRBJ2-5; v_call: TRBV20-1; cdr3_aa: CSARREETQYF; cdr3_nt: TGCAGTGCTAGGAGGGAAGAGACCCAGTACTTC
clone_size: few; d_call: -; j_call: TRBJ2-1; v_call: TRBV7-6; cdr3_aa: CASSWAQWESDEQFF; cdr3_nt: TGTGCCAGCAGCTGGGCACAGTGGGAAAGCGATGAGCAGTTCTTC
clone_size: few; d_call: -; j_call: TRBJ2-7; v_call: TRBV4-1; cdr3_aa: CASSPLGAVNEQYF; cdr3_nt: TGCGCCAGCAGCCCTCTTGGTGCGGTCAACGAGCAGTACTTC
clone_size: -; d_call: -; j_call: TRBJ1-2; v_call: TRBV12-3/TRBV12-4; cdr3_aa: CASSTSSAELYGYTF; cdr3_nt: TGTGCCAGCAGTACCAGCTCGGCAGAACTCTATGGCTACACCTTC
clone_size: few; d_call: -; j_call: TRBJ2-7; v_call: TRBV12-5; cdr3_aa: CASGPGYEQYF; cdr3_nt: TGTGCTAGTGGTCCCGGGTACGAGCAGTACTTC
clone_size: few; d_call: -; j_call: TRBJ1-3; v_call: TRBV28; cdr3_aa: CASSSPGRGPLPSGNTIYF; cdr3_nt: TGTGCCAGCAGTTCGCCGGGACGGGGACCTCTACCCTCTGGAAACACCATATATTTT
clone_size: few; d_call: TRBD1; j_call: TRBJ1-2; v_call: TRBV5-6; cdr3_aa: CASSSPSGGGGYTF; cdr3_nt: TGTGCCAGCAGCTCCCCTTCAGGGGGAGGTGGCTACACCTTC
clone_size: few; d_call: -; j_call: TRBJ2-1; v_call: TRBV28; cdr3_aa: CASSGVEQFF; cdr3_nt: TGTGCCAGCAGCGGGGTCGAGCAGTTCTTC
clone_size: -; d_call: -; j_call: TRBJ1-1; v_call: TRBV12-3/TRBV12-4; cdr3_aa: CASSARGVDTEAFF; cdr3_nt: TGTGCCAGCAGCGCACGGGGGGTAGACACTGAAGCTTTCTTT
clone_size: few; d_call: TRBD1; j_call: TRBJ2-4; v_call: TRBV2; cdr3_aa: CASSFEGTGGLENIQYF; cdr3_nt: TGTGCCAGCAGTTTTGAAGGGACAGGGGGCCTAGAAAACATTCAGTACTTC
clone_size: -; d_call: -; j_call: TRBJ2-2; v_call: TRBV7-6; cdr3_aa: CASSFPRAGDTNTGELFF; cdr3_nt: TGTGCCAGCAGCTTCCCTCGGGCGGGGGACACGAACACCGGGGAGCTGTTTTTT
clone_size: -; d_call: -; j_call: TRBJ2-7; v_call: TRBV12-5; cdr3_aa: CASGDTGRVEQYF; cdr3_nt: TGTGCTAGTGGTGATACAGGGCGGGTAGAGCAGTACTTC
clone_size: -; d_call: TRBD1; j_call: TRBJ1-1; v_call: TRBV7-9; cdr3_aa: CASSLADETGFRAFF; cdr3_nt: TGTGCCAGCAGCTTAGCGGACGAGACAGGGTTCCGAGCTTTCTTT
clone_size: -; d_call: -; j_call: TRBJ2-1; v_call: TRBV6-5; cdr3_aa: CASSYSRLGRREQFF; cdr3_nt: TGTGCCAGCAGTTACTCGAGATTAGGGCGCCGAGAGCAGTTCTTC
clone_size: -; d_call: TRBD2; j_call: TRBJ2-3; v_call: TRBV5-5; cdr3_aa: CASSSLSGGPTDTQYF; cdr3_nt: TGTGCCAGCAGCTCTCTGAGCGGGGGCCCCACAGATACGCAGTATTTT
clone_size: few; d_call: TRBD1; j_call: TRBJ2-7; v_call: TRBV9; cdr3_aa: CASSVRQGIAYEQYF; cdr3_nt: TGTGCCAGCAGCGTCCGACAGGGTATTGCCTACGAGCAGTACTTC